The 13 T cell receptor beta chains below were found in one sample sequenced in a study of tumor-infiltrating lymphocytes in primary liver carcinoma. Germline DNA was also extracted, while the blood RNA originated from unsorted whole blood. Constant-region priming of approximately 500 ng total RNA yielded TCR beta cDNA. Slightly modified ARM-PCR served as the procedure for the TCR beta libraries. These libraries came from three rounds of nested multiplex PCR. Primers for the first two PCR rounds were TRBV1-TRBV30 forward primers and a C-beta reverse primer (10 cycles per round). Each CDR3 protein gets one entry after TCRdb re-called the multiplex PCR reads with MiXCR. The table has some 180,000 distinct CDR3 sequences, 60% seen once. The sample taken for sequencing was peripheral blood. These receptors were obtained from a man aged 40-49 years with primary liver carcinoma and hepatitis B virus infection.

The V gene is TRBV5-8, the J gene TRBJ1-5; 8 nucleotides match TRBD1. After removal of 6 bases from V and 7 bases from J, the junction contained 15 bases not matched to a gene. This CDR3 is built from 16 residues. The germline V gene encodes CDR1 SGHTS and CDR2 YDEGEE. DNA for the CDR3: TGTGCCAGCACGATGTTGAACTCAGGGGGCGCCCAGCCCCAGCATTTT. Protein sequence: CASTMLNSGGAQPQHF.

This clonotype appeared once. A much more abundant neighbour one base away suggests this may be a read error. The chain joins TRBV29-1 to TRBJ2-3; D possibly uses TRBD1 or TRBD2 (5 bases each). The CDR3 loop spans 11 amino acids. Germline V lookup: CDR1 SQVTM, CDR2 ANQGSEA. This CDR3 is CTWGSGDTQYF. The CDR3 region has the DNA TGCACCTGGGGGAGTGGAGATACGCAGTATTTT.

The genes are TRBV6-5 and TRBJ2-7, with D possibly TRBD1 on 6 matching bases. The V end was cut by 5 bases, the J end by 5 bases, with 13 bases between. The CDR3 is 13 amino acids. Per the germline V gene, CDR1 is MNHEY and CDR2 is SVGAGI. Here the CDR3 reads CASSLRQVHEQYF. In nucleotides, the CDR3 is TGTGCCAGCAGTCTAAGACAGGTCCACGAGCAGTACTTC.

In regard to this clonotype: Germline is not matched at one junction end, which may reflect a read error. The V call is TRBV11-2, the J call TRBJ2-1; maybe TRBD2 (5 bases). CDR3 size: 11 residues. The V gene's germline CDR1 is SGHAT and CDR2 FQNNGV. DNA for the CDR3: TGTACCAGCAGCGAACGGGGTGAGCAGTTCTTC. It is translated as CTSSERGEQFF.

On this clonotype: The junction does not match germline at one end; this may be a read error. CDR3 region: CSVGGSTGKLFF. DNA for the CDR3: TGCAGCGTTGGGGGGAGCACCGGGAAGCTGTTTTTT. This chain links TRBV29-1 with TRBJ2-2; D may be TRBD1 or TRBD2 (5 bases each). The CDR3 loop spans 12 amino acids. Germline assignment: CDR1 SQVTM and CDR2 ANQGSEA.

Notes on this clonotype: At one end, the junction sequence differs from germline, possibly due to a read error. The chain recombines TRBV10-3 with TRBJ2-5; D not certain. This CDR3 is built from 13 residues. Germline loops: CDR1 ENHRY, CDR2 SYGVKD. The CDR3 sequence: CAIRESDGETQYF. CDR3 sequence (DNA): TGTGCCATCAGGGAGTCTGACGGGGAGACCCAGTACTTC.

The chain combines TRBV6-5 with TRBJ2-7; 10 bases match TRBD2. Germline CDR1 reads MNHEY; CDR2 reads SVGAGI. The CDR3 runs to 15 residues. Germline trimming cut 6 bases from V and 3 bases from J; bases unmatched to any gene: 8. The CDR3 region has the DNA TGTGCCAGCAGCGCTACGGGACTAGCGAACTACGAGCAGTACTTC. This gives the protein CASSATGLANYEQYF.

As for this clonotype: The junction departs from germline at one end; a sequencing error may be responsible. The chain joins TRBV11-2 to TRBJ2-7; D might be TRBD2 (5 bases). Germline loops: CDR1 SGHAT, CDR2 FQNNGV. This CDR3 is 13 amino acids long. The CDR3 loop reads CDSSDYMRDEQYF. The CDR3 DNA sequence: TGTGACAGCAGCGACTATATGAGGGACGAGCAGTACTTC.

The sample holds many counts of this clonotype. V usage is TRBV11-2 and J usage is TRBJ1-6, with D possibly matching TRBD1 (5 bases). Germline CDR1 and CDR2: SGHAT and FQNNGV. CDR3 size: 14 residues. The V gene lost 8 bases and the J gene lost 5 bases, with 13 bases spanning the gap. CDR3 nucleotide sequence: TGTGCCAGCCGGGGCCCGACGGATAATTCACCCCTCCACTTT. Translation: CASRGPTDNSPLHF.

This clonotype was observed a single time. The rearrangement uses TRBV6-1 and TRBJ2-4, with 13 bases matching TRBD2. V shed 6 bases and J 8 bases; nucleotides not matched to a gene: 7. CDR1 MNHNS and CDR2 SASEGT come from the germline V gene. CDR3 length: 15 amino acids. The CDR3 DNA reads as TGTGCCAGCAGCTCCGGGACTAGCGGGGCAGACATTCAGTACTTC. Protein: CASSSGTSGADIQYF.

The chain combines TRBV7-9 with TRBJ2-5; D unclear. Germline-derived CDR1 and CDR2 are SEHNR and FQNEAQ (reference sequence). The CDR3 loop spans 13 amino acids. CDR3 sequence: CGTNGQAQETQYF. CDR3 nucleotides: TGTGGCACGAACGGGCAGGCGCAAGAGACCCAGTACTTC. The full variable domain, completed using reference TRBV7-9 and TRBJ2-5, is DTGVSQNPRHKITKRGQNVTFRCDPISEHNRLYWYRQTLGQGPEFLTYFQNEAQLEKSRLLSDRFSAERPKGSFSTLEIQRTEQGDSAMYLCGTNGQAQETQYFGPGTRLLVL.

This sequence joins TRBV11-2 and TRBJ2-5, with 11 bases lining up with TRBD1. CDR3 length: 16 residues. The germline CDR1 and CDR2 sequences are SGHAT and FQNNGV. Trimming at V came to 5 bases and at J to 4 bases, leaving 9 bases not matched to a gene. CDR3 nucleotides: TGTGCCAGCAGCCTCATAGGACAGGGGGCGAGAGAGACCCAGTACTTC. Translation: CASSLIGQGARETQYF.

This clonotype was seen only a few times. Mismatch with germline at one junction end may stem from a read error. The chain joins TRBV29-1 to TRBJ2-3, with D perhaps TRBD1 (5 bases). From germline, CDR1 is SQVTM and CDR2 ANQGSEA. This CDR3 spans 13 amino acids. The CDR3 nucleotides read TGCAGTGTTGTGTTGGACAACACAGATACGCAGTATTTT. Protein product: CSVVLDNTDTQYF.